These 23 T cell receptor beta chains originate from one sample sequenced in a study of persistence of HIV-infected CD4 T cells. The libraries were made with immunoSEQ version 4 in survey mode. Assay used: immunoSEQ multiplex PCR; TCRdb lists only in-frame clones, some missing. The table records 35,000 or so clones, about 84% of them present only once. Cells were stimulated with overlapping HIV-1 Gag 15-mer peptides. Sorted nonresponding memory CD4+ T cells were CD40L-negative, CD69-negative, CD45RO-high. These receptors have no known antigen. The material sequenced was cultured CD4+ T cells from PBMCs, taken from a patient who received antiretroviral therapy. These receptors were collected from an adult with HIV. The donor label of this sample is uncertain.

The chain employs TRBV19 and TRBJ1-2; D may be TRBD1 (5 bases). The CDR3 sequence is 13 residues long. Germline-derived CDR1 and CDR2 are LNHDA and SQIVND (reference sequence). V gave up 4 bases and J gave up 3 bases, with 9 bases separating them. The CDR3 loop reads CASSRDFDYGYTF. CDR3 coding DNA: TGTGCCAGTAGTAGGGACTTTGACTATGGCTACACCTTC.

Worth noting for this clone: One junction end disagrees with the germline gene, perhaps due to a read error. This chain links TRBV6-5 with TRBJ2-1; D might be TRBD2 (5 bases). The CDR3 is made up of 14 amino acids. Germline assignment: CDR1 MNHEY and CDR2 SVGAGI. DNA for the CDR3: TGTGCCAGCAGTCCTGAGGGCTTGACTCCACCGAGGCTCTTC. Residues: CASSPEGLTPPRLF.

The V and J genes are TRBV7-7 and TRBJ2-2; 9 nucleotides line up with TRBD2. The V gene's germline CDR1 is SSHAT and CDR2 FNYEAQ (reference sequence). Trimming removed 5 bases from V and 2 bases from J; junction bases left unmatched: 3. The CDR3 covers 15 residues. The CDR3 DNA is TGTGCCAGCAGCCGGACTAGCGCTAACACCGGGGAGCTGTTTTTT. Residues: CASSRTSANTGELFF.

The chain combines TRBV6-5 with TRBJ1-2; 11 nucleotides align to TRBD1. The ends lost 6 bases at V and 4 bases at J; junction bases unmatched: 7. The CDR3 runs 15 residues. The germline V gene has CDR1 MNHEY and CDR2 SVGAGI. The CDR3 DNA reads as TGTGCCAGCAGAGTAGTCGGGACAGGGGGCTATGGCTACACCTTC. Its translation is CASRVVGTGGYGYTF.

The rearrangement links TRBV15 to TRBJ2-6, with D unclear. Germline CDR1 reads LNHNV; CDR2 reads YYDKDF (reference sequence). Trimming removed 2 bases at V and 4 bases at J, with 18 bases between. The CDR3 extends over 18 amino acids. CDR3 loop: CATSRTAVRVGGANVLTF. CDR3 sequence (DNA): TGTGCCACCAGCAGAACGGCAGTTAGGGTGGGAGGGGCCAACGTCCTGACTTTC.

J is TRBJ2-1 and V is TRBV30, with TRBD2 as a possible D gene (6 bases). This CDR3 region has 13 residues. CDR1 and CDR2 (germline): GTSNPN, SVGIG (reference sequence). Between the trimmed V and J ends, which lost 2 bases and 9 bases, there was a span of 14 bases. The CDR3 bases are TGTGCCTGGAGTAGGGCTAGCGCGGGTGAGCAGTTCTTC. Its protein product is CAWSRASAGEQFF.

The CDR3 bases are TGCAGTGGATGGGACAGGCAGGGCTACACCTTC. It translates to CSGWDRQGYTF. The chain uses TRBV20-1 and TRBJ1-2; TRBD1 aligns across 8 bases. Unmatched junction bases numbered 6, after V lost 7 bases and J lost 8 bases. The CDR3 is made up of 11 amino acids. Germline V gene sequence: CDR1 DFQATT, CDR2 SNEGSKA (reference sequence).

The chain recombines TRBV7-9 with TRBJ2-2, with TRBD2 as a possible D gene (5 bases). The CDR3 is made up of 16 amino acids. CDR1 is SEHNR and CDR2 is FQNEAQ in the germline V gene (reference sequence). Between the trimmed V and J ends, which lost 2 bases and 1 base, there was a span of 11 bases. CDR3 region: CASSLRGPENTGELFF. CDR3 nucleotides: TGTGCCAGCAGCTTACGGGGTCCCGAGAACACCGGGGAGCTGTTTTTT. The entire variable domain, with the rest obtained from reference TRBV7-9 and TRBJ2-2, is as follows: DTGVSQNPRHKITKRGQNVTFRCDPISEHNRLYWYRQTLGQGPEFLTYFQNEAQLEKSRLLSDRFSAERPKGSFSTLEIQRTEQGDSAMYLCASSLRGPENTGELFFGEGSRLTVL.

V and J are TRBV24-1 and TRBJ1-1; 10 nucleotides agree with TRBD1. Losses at the gene ends were 5 bases for V and 7 bases for J; bases not matched to a gene: 18. This CDR3 is 18 amino acids long. CDR1 is KGHDR, CDR2 SFDVKD, per germline. The CDR3 coding sequence is TGTGCCACCAGTGGGGACAGGGGAGTTTGGACCCGCAGGGGTGAAGCTTTCTTT. Protein sequence: CATSGDRGVWTRRGEAFF.

J is TRBJ1-1 and V is TRBV6-5, with 7 bases matching TRBD1. Trimming cost V 6 bases and J 3 bases; bases outside gene matches: 4. Germline CDR1 and CDR2: MNHEY and SVGAGI. The CDR3 contains 13 residues. CDR3 protein: CASSLQGHTEAFF. CDR3 DNA: TGTGCCAGCAGCTTACAGGGGCACACTGAAGCTTTCTTT.

This clone has just one count. The V gene is TRBV12-3 or TRBV12-4, the J gene TRBJ1-6, with 9 bases that match TRBD1. V was pared by 10 bases and J by 7 bases, with 5 bases of the junction left unmatched. The CDR3 consists of 13 residues. The CDR3 spells CATGDRANSPLHF. The CDR3 nucleotides are TGTGCCACCGGGGACAGGGCAAATTCACCCCTCCACTTT.

This chain uses TRBV5-1 with TRBJ2-2, with 8 bases matching TRBD1. This CDR3 comprises 14 residues. J lost 4 bases, V lost 5 bases, and 4 bases had no gene match. Germline V gives CDR1 SGHRS, CDR2 YFSETQ. Written as DNA, the CDR3 is TGCGCCAGCAGAGGACAGGGTAGCACCGGGGAGCTGTTTTTT. It is translated as CASRGQGSTGELFF.

The table lists this clone with a count of one. This rearrangement joins TRBV10-3 to TRBJ1-1, with D hard to call. The germline V gene has CDR1 ENHRY and CDR2 SYGVKD. V was cut by 3 bases and J by 1 base, with 12 bases left in between. The CDR3 is 15 residues long. For the CDR3, the DNA is TGTGCCATCAGTGACAGAGAAGACCCGAACACTGAAGCTTTCTTT. Amino acids: CAISDREDPNTEAFF.

The chain couples TRBV3-1 (or the pseudogene TRBV3-2) to TRBJ2-1; D gene uncertain. The V and J ends lost 4 bases and 7 bases respectively, with 11 bases between them. Germline CDR1 LGHDT, CDR2 YNNKEL (reference sequence). The CDR3 is 13 amino acids. In DNA, the CDR3 is TGTGCCAGCAGCCCCTCGACCCTTAATGAGCAGTTCTTC. Amino acid sequence: CASSPSTLNEQFF.

The V gene is TRBV6-1, the J gene TRBJ1-6, with unresolved D. Germline V CDR1 and CDR2: MNHNS, SASEGT. This CDR3 is 12 amino acids long. Between the trimmed V and J ends, which lost 3 bases and 8 bases, there was a span of 5 bases. CDR3 DNA: TGTGCCAGCAGTGATCGAGATTCACCCCTCCACTTT. Encoded protein: CASSDRDSPLHF.

The chain is built from TRBV18 and TRBJ1-1, with D perhaps matching TRBD1 (6 bases). The CDR3 is 16 amino acids. V shed 4 bases and J shed 4 bases, with 19 bases lying between them. Per germline, CDR1 KGHSH and CDR2 LQKENI. For the CDR3, the DNA is TGTGCCAGCTCACACCGGGACTCTAAAGGGGGCACTGAAGCTTTCTTT. Encoded protein: CASSHRDSKGGTEAFF.

V usage is TRBV18 and J usage is TRBJ1-1; a possible D gene is TRBD1 (6 bases). The CDR3 is 17 residues long. Germline V gene lookup returns CDR1 KGHSH and CDR2 LQKENI. Between the trimmed V and J ends, which lost 6 bases and 7 bases, there was a span of 27 bases. The CDR3 sequence: CASSSVQGTFSGGEAFF. Here the CDR3 DNA reads TGTGCCAGCTCGTCGGTACAGGGTACTTTTAGTGGAGGTGAAGCTTTCTTT.

The chain links TRBV6-6 to TRBJ1-2; 11 bases map to TRBD1. This CDR3 is 16 amino acids long. Trimming at V came to 5 bases and at J to 4 bases, leaving 9 bases not matched to a gene. Germline CDR1 MNHNY, CDR2 SVGAGI (reference sequence). The CDR3 here is CASSTRTGGVLYGYTF. The CDR3, as DNA: TGTGCCAGCAGTACCAGGACAGGGGGCGTTCTCTATGGCTACACCTTC.

The rearrangement joins TRBV4-2 to TRBJ1-3, with a weak D call TRBD1 (5 bases). V lost 0 bases, J lost 0 bases, and 12 bases lay in between. This CDR3 region has 17 residues. CDR1 is LGHNA, CDR2 YNFKEQ, per germline. In nucleotides, the CDR3 is TGTGCCAGCAGCCAAGATAGCACAGGACTCTCTGGAAACACCATATATTTT. This translates into CASSQDSTGLSGNTIYF.

The chain joins TRBV29-1 to TRBJ1-3, with a possible D match to TRBD1 (6 bases). Germline V CDR1 and CDR2: SQVTM, ANQGSEA. Trimming pared 4 bases from V and 5 bases from J, leaving 9 bases between. This CDR3 comprises 12 residues. CDR3 sequence: CSVGDIRNTIYF. CDR3 sequence (DNA): TGCAGCGTTGGGGACATACGAAACACCATATATTTT.

V is TRBV7-8 and J is TRBJ2-7, with D maybe TRBD1 (6 bases). CDR1 SGHVS and CDR2 FQNEAQ come from the germline V gene. V lost 5 bases and J 0 bases, leaving 14 bases between the germline ends. The CDR3 runs 15 residues. DNA of the CDR3: TGTGCCAGCAGCCCGGACAGCTATTACTCCTACGAGCAGTACTTC. Protein product: CASSPDSYYSYEQYF.

This clone was detected only once. The rearrangement uses TRBV11-2 and TRBJ1-6; possibly TRBD1 for D (5 bases). V lost 2 bases and J lost 2, with 19 bases in between. The CDR3 is made up of 19 amino acids. Germline V gives CDR1 SGHAT, CDR2 FQNNGV. The chain's CDR3 is CASSLSFGEGRTYNSPLHF. In DNA, the CDR3 is TGTGCCAGCAGCTTAAGCTTCGGGGAGGGGAGGACCTATAATTCACCCCTCCACTTT.

The genes are TRBV10-3 and TRBJ2-1; 11 nucleotides line up with TRBD1. With V trimmed by 6 bases and J by 5 bases, 15 bases remained unmatched. Looked up from germline, CDR1 is ENHRY and CDR2 is SYGVKD. This CDR3 is 18 amino acids long. For the CDR3, the DNA is TGTGCCATCAGGAGGGACAGGGGGACTAGCCCTTCTAACAATGAGCAGTTCTTC. It is translated as CAIRRDRGTSPSNNEQFF.